This paragraph reports one TCR beta chain. The specificity of this receptor is unknown. Base qualities are not at hand, and no much larger clone is one base apart. This sample was taken from a study of graft-versus-host responses after intestinal transplantation (dated by TCRdb to 2020 to 2023). General notes on the study: Multivisceral, liver-intestinal, or isolated intestinal transplants were received by the recipients. Anti-thymocyte globulin induction was given to all recipients, followed by maintenance tacrolimus and steroids for roughly 3 years. After intestinal transplantation, graft-versus-host and host-versus-graft alloreactive T cell clones in the graft, circulation and bone marrow were tracked using bulk TCR-beta CDR3 sequencing. To identify alloreactive clones, pre-transplant mixed lymphocyte reaction products were sequenced and then compared with unstimulated pre-transplant donor and recipient T cells. A cohort of 24 intestinal transplant recipients, including one retransplant, was enrolled, and 3 patients lacking pretransplant specimens were excluded. Donor T cell macrochimerism was defined as a peak of at least 4% donor T cells among recipient peripheral blood mononuclear cells. Rather than being sequenced by the commercial service, samples from a few later patients were sequenced in-house on an Illumina MiSeq and processed with MiXCR. On the study overall, not on this receptor specifically: Conclusions were limited by the relatively low number and heterogeneity of intestinal transplant patients. GvH clones were detected in recipient bone marrow, and some of these GvH clones were observed earlier in ileal mucosa or blood, consistent with an intestinal mucosal origin. Peak levels of circulating GvH clones were associated with declines in HvG clones early after transplant. High GvH to HvG T cell clonal ratios were observed in the allografts of patients with donor T cell macrochimerism.

CDR1 and CDR2 are drawn from the germline V gene: SGHRS, YFSETQ. The CDR3 spans 13 residues, from the cysteine through the phenylalanine. Only CDR3 DNA is held: 39 bases, read in frame from base 1. Trimming takes 4 bases off V and 4 bases off J; junction bases not matched to a gene: 3. Receptor amplification or capture employed the immunoSEQ multiplex PCR assay. For most patients, genomic DNA was isolated with the Qiagen DNeasy Blood and Tissue Kit and sent frozen to Adaptive Biotechnologies for TCR sequencing. Adaptive Biotechnologies carried out high-throughput TCR-beta CDR3 sequencing of genomic DNA for most patients. The study's own analysis went as follows. Adaptive's ImmunoSEQ software supplied the TCR sequencing data for 18 patients, while MiXCR and VDJtools were used to process a few other patients. CD4 versus CD8 sorting errors were corrected by removing sequences found in both subsets at a frequency ratio below 5:1. Because the origin of CDR3 nucleotide sequences shared between donor and recipient could not be assigned, those sequences were removed. Alloreactive clones required at least 2-fold expansion over unstimulated cells and minimum CFSE-low frequency of 0.002% (template counts) or 0.001% (read counts). A clone was considered mappable if detected in the sequenced pre-transplant spleen, lymph node, or MLR CFSE-low populations of the donor or recipient. Cumulative frequency of alloreactive clones was calculated as a percentage of all sequences weighted by copy number. TCRdb provides this immuneACCESS table in a form limited to in-frame rearrangements. Some clones are lacking; in checked studies, under half of them reflect an unresolved V gene, and why the rest are absent is not known. V and J calls and clone size are given by that table; D and trimming were obtained from the DNA. In this sample the table shows fewer than 90,000 clones, roughly 93% of which occur a single time. Roughly 0.17% of the sample belongs to the ten largest clones.

What this sample's time point label stands for: cells obtained before transplantation from donor or recipient. CD3+CD4+ and CD3+CD8+ populations were FACS-sorted from unstimulated pre-transplant donor and recipient cells taken from spleen or lymph nodes. Specimen: unstimulated CD4+ T cells sorted from spleen or lymph node cells, collected before transplant. This clonotype originated in a human donor who was the organ donor for an intestinal transplant. Rearrangement joined TRBV5-1 to TRBJ1-2; 8 nucleotides in the junction match TRBD1. The nucleotide sequence is given as TGCGCCAGCAGCCCACAGGGGGGCTATGGCTACACCTTC. This codes for CASSPQGGYGYTF.